The 27 T cell receptor beta chains below all came from one sample that was sequenced in a study of blood T cell repertoires in COVID-19. Sequencing was performed with immunoSEQ multiplex PCR; in TCRdb, only in-frame clones are kept and a portion is missing. The repertoire consists of fewer than 200,000 clones, with 65% to 90% occurring once and the leading ten covering 7% to 10%. The sample was peripheral blood. These receptors all come from a man between 50 and 59 years old with active or convalescent COVID-19.

The chain carries TRBV11-2 and TRBJ2-5, with D unclear. The germline CDR1 and CDR2 sequences are SGHAT and FQNNGV. Trimming removed 1 base at V and 4 bases at J, with 10 bases between. There are 14 residues in the CDR3. CDR3 coding DNA: TGTGCCAGCAGCTTAGTACAGACCCCAGAGACCCAGTACTTC. This translates into CASSLVQTPETQYF.

The V gene is TRBV9, the J gene TRBJ2-7; 11 nucleotides match TRBD2. CDR3 length equals 17 residues. J was trimmed by 3 bases and V by 0 bases; bases with no gene match: 8. Germline assignment: CDR1 SGDLS and CDR2 YYNGEE. The CDR3, as DNA: TGTGCCAGCAGCGTAGGTCTAGCGGGAGGTAAACACTACGAGCAGTACTTC. It translates to CASSVGLAGGKHYEQYF.

The genes are TRBV27 and TRBJ2-5; 7 bases map to TRBD1. From germline, CDR1 is MNHEY and CDR2 SMNVEV (reference sequence). J lost 5 bases, V lost 1 base, and 7 bases had no gene match. The CDR3 totals 15 residues. The CDR3 DNA reads TGTGCCAGCAGTTTATGGGGGACAGTTGGTGAGACCCAGTACTTC. Translation gives CASSLWGTVGETQYF.

This clone was observed many times. The chain couples TRBV7-6 to TRBJ2-2; the D gene is possibly TRBD1 (5 bases). The V and J ends lost 2 bases and 6 bases respectively, with 7 bases between them. CDR1 is SGHVS, CDR2 FNYEAQ, per germline. The CDR3 spans 13 residues. CDR3 DNA: TGTGCCAGCAGCTTATTGGGGCCCGGGGAGCTGTTTTTT. Translated, it gives CASSLLGPGELFF.

The chain uses TRBV19 and TRBJ1-2; 8 nucleotides line up with TRBD1. This CDR3 is 13 amino acids long. Trimming at V came to 6 bases and at J to 6 bases, leaving 6 bases not matched to a gene. The germline gives CDR1 LNHDA, CDR2 SQIVND (reference sequence). The CDR3 is CASRMQGANGYTF. CDR3 nucleotides: TGTGCCAGTAGAATGCAGGGGGCGAATGGCTACACCTTC.

This rearrangement joins TRBV10-1 to TRBJ2-5; the match to TRBD2 covers 8 bases. With V trimmed by 6 bases and J by 5 bases, 8 bases remained unmatched. Germline CDR1 is WNHNN and CDR2 is SYGVQD (reference sequence). The CDR3 length is 14 residues. DNA of the CDR3: TGCGCCAGCAGCCCGGGACTAGACGGGGAGACCCAGTACTTC. This codes for CASSPGLDGETQYF.

The chain has TRBV7-2 and TRBJ2-3; D is ambiguous. The V gene lost 3 bases and the J gene lost 9 bases, with 10 bases spanning the gap. CDR3 length equals 12 residues. Germline V gene lookup returns CDR1 SGHTA and CDR2 FQGNSA. CDR3 coding DNA: TGTGCCAGCAGCTTTAGTGTATTAACGCAGTATTTT. It yields the protein CASSFSVLTQYF. The whole variable domain, remainder taken from reference TRBV7-2 and TRBJ2-3, is GAGVSQSPSNKVTEKGKDVELRCDPISGHTALYWYRQSLGQGLEFLIYFQGNSAPDKSGLPSDRFSAERTGGSVSTLTIQRTQQEDSAVYLCASSFSVLTQYFGPGTRLTVL.

This clone was seen just once. The rearrangement links TRBV30 to TRBJ1-4; 11 bases fit TRBD1. The CDR3 length is 15 residues. Germline assignment: CDR1 GTSNPN and CDR2 SVGIG (reference sequence). With V trimmed by 4 bases and J by 7 bases, 8 bases remained unmatched. As DNA, the CDR3 is TGTGCCTGGATCCCCCCTGGGACAGGGGGTGAAAAACTGTTTTTT. This gives the protein CAWIPPGTGGEKLFF. The full variable domain, its missing parts supplied by reference TRBV30 and TRBJ1-4, is SQTIHQWPATLVQPVGSPLSLECTVEGTSNPNLYWYRQAAGRGLQLLFYSVGIGQISSEVPQNLSASRPQDRQFILSSKKLLLSDSGFYLCAWIPPGTGGEKLFFGSGTQLSVL.

Comment on this clone: At the DNA level, this CDR3 is encoded by other sequences in the same sample as well. The gene calls are TRBV6-5 and TRBJ1-1; a weak D match, TRBD1 (5 bases). The germline V and J ends were trimmed by 3 bases and 4 bases, with 9 bases remaining between them. CDR3 length equals 13 residues. Germline V gene data show CDR1 as MNHEY and CDR2 as SVGAGI. The CDR3 here is CASSYGGGTEAFF. DNA for the CDR3: TGTGCCAGCAGTTATGGGGGAGGCACTGAAGCTTTCTTT.

The V and J genes are TRBV19 and TRBJ1-4; D ambiguous. The V end was cut by 5 bases, the J end by 0 bases, with 13 bases between. The germline V gene encodes CDR1 LNHDA and CDR2 SQIVND (reference sequence). CDR3 length equals 16 residues. The CDR3 sequence: CASSPGKHATNEKLFF. Written as DNA, the CDR3 is TGTGCCAGTAGTCCGGGAAAACATGCAACTAATGAAAAACTGTTTTTT.

The chain has TRBV7-2 and TRBJ1-2; D not certain. CDR1 SGHTA and CDR2 FQGNSA come from the germline V gene. The V gene lost 5 bases and the J gene lost 1 base, with 8 bases spanning the gap. This CDR3 region has 13 residues. CDR3 sequence: CASSPYSNYGYTF. Written as DNA, the CDR3 is TGTGCCAGCAGCCCCTACAGTAACTATGGCTACACCTTC.

The J gene is TRBJ2-3, the V gene TRBV3-1 (or the pseudogene TRBV3-2); D might be TRBD2 (6 bases). Germline CDR1 LGHDT, CDR2 YNNKEL (reference sequence). This CDR3 has 14 residues. The V end was cut by 2 bases, the J end by 2 bases, with 8 bases between. The CDR3, as DNA: TGTGCCAGCAGCCAACGGACTACCACAGATACGCAGTATTTT. Translation gives CASSQRTTTDTQYF.

The J gene is TRBJ1-6, the V gene TRBV7-3, with unresolved D. Looked up from germline, CDR1 is SGHTA and CDR2 is FQGTGA. Trimming took 5 bases from V and 7 from J, leaving 12 bases between them. The length of the CDR3 is 14 residues. As DNA, the CDR3 is TGTGCCAGCAGCCTTGGAGGGAGGAATTCACCCCTCCACTTT. Translated: CASSLGGRNSPLHF. Supplemented by reference TRBV7-3 and TRBJ1-6, the full variable domain reads GAGVSQTPSNKVTEKGKYVELRCDPISGHTALYWYRQSLGQGPEFLIYFQGTGAADDSGLPNDRFFAVRPEGSVSTLKIQRTERGDSAVYLCASSLGGRNSPLHFGNGTRLTVT.

V is TRBV21-1 and J is TRBJ1-4. TRBV21-1 is reported as a pseudogene. The CDR3 is 16 amino acids. CDR3 DNA sequence: TGTGCCAGCAGCAAAGAGGCGGAGGCAACTAATGAAAAACTGTTTTTT. It is translated as CASSKEAEATNEKLFF.

The chain employs TRBV6-1 and TRBJ1-2; D is undetermined. The CDR3 loop spans 14 amino acids. V was pared by 3 bases and J by 5 bases, with 13 bases between. Looked up from germline, CDR1 is MNHNS and CDR2 is SASEGT. The CDR3 loop reads CASSDRGVIYGYTF. In DNA, the CDR3 is TGTGCCAGCAGTGACCGGGGAGTAATATATGGCTACACCTTC.

The J gene is TRBJ2-7, the V gene TRBV9, with D possibly matching TRBD1 (5 bases). The germline CDR1 and CDR2 sequences are SGDLS and YYNGEE. The CDR3 consists of 15 residues. V shed 4 bases and J shed 1 base, with 15 bases lying between them. CDR3 amino acids: CASSKGLGVSYEQYF. The CDR3 DNA follows: TGTGCCAGCAGCAAGGGGCTAGGGGTTTCCTACGAGCAGTACTTC. The whole variable domain, remainder taken from reference TRBV9 and TRBJ2-7, is DSGVTQTPKHLITATGQRVTLRCSPRSGDLSVYWYQQSLDQGLQFLIQYYNGEERAKGNILERFSAQQFPDLHSELNLSSLELGDSALYFCASSKGLGVSYEQYFGPGTRLTVT.

This chain links TRBV19 with TRBJ1-5; TRBD1 aligns across 10 bases. This CDR3 has 15 residues. With 9 bases clipped from V and 0 bases from J, the junction kept 5 bases outside the gene matches. Germline values: CDR1 LNHDA, CDR2 SQIVND (reference sequence). In DNA form, the CDR3 reads TGTGCCAGCTTGGACAGGGGGATTAGCAATCAGCCCCAGCATTTT. Residues: CASLDRGISNQPQHF.

The rearrangement links TRBV10-1 to TRBJ2-1; 8 nucleotides agree with TRBD2. Germline CDR1 and CDR2: WNHNN and SYGVQD (reference sequence). The V and J ends lost 2 bases and 5 bases, in that order; junction bases with no gene match: 5. The CDR3 sequence is 15 residues long. CDR3 nucleotide sequence: TGCGCCAGCAGTGAGAGATTAGCGGGGCACAATGAGCAGTTCTTC. Translation: CASSERLAGHNEQFF.

CDR3 coding DNA: TGTGCCAGCTCACCGTTGGCTTCCAACGACAATGAGCAGTTCTTC. Its protein is CASSPLASNDNEQFF. The chain couples TRBV18 to TRBJ2-1; D not certain. V lost 3 bases to trimming and J lost 5 bases, with 14 bases between them. The CDR3 is made up of 15 amino acids. Per the germline V gene, CDR1 is KGHSH and CDR2 is LQKENI.

This clone was seen a few times. The J gene is TRBJ1-2, the V gene TRBV30; TRBD1 matches at 9 bases. Germline V lookup: CDR1 GTSNPN, CDR2 SVGIG (reference sequence). The CDR3 totals 14 residues. V shed 4 bases and J 14 bases; nucleotides not matched to a gene: 17. For the CDR3, the DNA is TGTGCCTGGACTTTGACAGGGGGGTCCCTTCGAGTGACCTTC. Residues: CAWTLTGGSLRVTF.

The chain links TRBV28 to TRBJ1-4; D perhaps matches TRBD1 (5 bases). The CDR3 runs to 14 residues. The germline V and J ends were trimmed by 8 bases and 5 bases, with 15 bases remaining between them. Germline lookup yields CDR1 MDHEN and CDR2 SYDVKM. This CDR3 is CASSRSGGNEKLFF. CDR3 coding DNA: TGTGCCAGCTCCAGGTCGGGGGGGAATGAAAAACTGTTTTTT. Full variable domain (outside the CDR3, taken from reference TRBV28 and TRBJ1-4): DVKVTQSSRYLVKRTGEKVFLECVQDMDHENMFWYRQDPGLGLRLIYFSYDVKMKEKGDIPEGYSVSREKKERFSLILESASTNQTSMYLCASSRSGGNEKLFFGSGTQLSVL.

The chain carries TRBV14 and TRBJ2-1; tentative D call: TRBD2 (6 bases). Germline CDR1 and CDR2: SGHDN and FVKESK. V was pared by 1 base and J by 5 bases, with 9 bases between. The CDR3 totals 14 residues. In DNA, the CDR3 is TGTGCCAGCAGCCAAGCGGGACTTAACAATGAGCAGTTCTTC. It yields the protein CASSQAGLNNEQFF.

This clone was seen a single time. This rearrangement joins TRBV10-2 to TRBJ2-3; 7 nucleotides line up with TRBD2. Germline V gives CDR1 WSHSY, CDR2 SAAADI. CDR3 size: 14 residues. V lost 6 bases and J lost 0; bases outside the gene matches: 3. CDR3 residues: CASRTSASTDTQYF. The CDR3 nucleotides are TGCGCCAGCAGAACTAGCGCCAGCACAGATACGCAGTATTTT.

This clone was counted a single time. The genes are TRBV18 and TRBJ1-2, with D possibly TRBD1 on 5 matching bases. CDR3 length: 15 residues. CDR1 is KGHSH and CDR2 is LQKENI in the germline V gene. Trimming removed 0 bases from V and 6 bases from J, with 14 bases in between. This CDR3 reads CASSPPTAGSDGYTF. The CDR3 DNA sequence: TGTGCCAGCTCACCACCAACGGCAGGGTCCGATGGCTACACCTTC.

This clone came up a few times. The chain uses TRBV9 and TRBJ1-2; 7 bases agree with TRBD1. Trimming at V came to 0 bases and at J to 4 bases, leaving 9 bases not matched to a gene. There are 16 residues in the CDR3. Germline values: CDR1 SGDLS, CDR2 YYNGEE. CDR3 amino acids: CASSVDLGQAFYGYTF. DNA for the CDR3: TGTGCCAGCAGCGTAGACCTAGGACAGGCGTTCTATGGCTACACCTTC.

The gene calls are TRBV19 and TRBJ1-1, with D possibly TRBD1 on 6 matching bases. The germline gives CDR1 LNHDA, CDR2 SQIVND (reference sequence). CDR3 length: 15 residues. V lost 5 bases to trimming and J lost 0 bases, with 13 bases between them. The CDR3 DNA follows: TGTGCCAGTAGTCTCGCAGGGGCCCTGAACACTGAAGCTTTCTTT. Translated: CASSLAGALNTEAFF.

V usage is TRBV28 and J usage is TRBJ1-5; D is perhaps TRBD1 (5 bases). The germline V gene encodes CDR1 MDHEN and CDR2 SYDVKM. The CDR3 sequence is 14 residues long. V was shortened by 3 bases and J by 7 bases, with 13 bases between the two germline ends. CDR3 bases: TGTGCCAGCAGTTTTTACAGTTCAGGGCAGCCCCAGCATTTT. As protein: CASSFYSSGQPQHF.